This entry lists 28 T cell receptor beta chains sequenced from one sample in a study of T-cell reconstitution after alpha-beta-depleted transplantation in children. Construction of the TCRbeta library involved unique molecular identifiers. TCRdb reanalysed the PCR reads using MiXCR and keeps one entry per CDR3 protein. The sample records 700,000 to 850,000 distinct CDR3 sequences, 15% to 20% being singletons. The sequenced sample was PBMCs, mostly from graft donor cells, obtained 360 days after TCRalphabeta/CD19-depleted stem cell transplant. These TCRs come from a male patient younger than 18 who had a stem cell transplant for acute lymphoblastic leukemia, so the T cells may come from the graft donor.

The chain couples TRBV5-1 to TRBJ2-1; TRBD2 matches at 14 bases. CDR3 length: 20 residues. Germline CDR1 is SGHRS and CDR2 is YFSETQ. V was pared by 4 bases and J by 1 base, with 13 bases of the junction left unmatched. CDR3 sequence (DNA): TGCGCCAGCAGCCGTTTTGAGGGACTAGCGGGAGATATGTCCTACAATGAGCAGTTCTTC. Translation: CASSRFEGLAGDMSYNEQFF.

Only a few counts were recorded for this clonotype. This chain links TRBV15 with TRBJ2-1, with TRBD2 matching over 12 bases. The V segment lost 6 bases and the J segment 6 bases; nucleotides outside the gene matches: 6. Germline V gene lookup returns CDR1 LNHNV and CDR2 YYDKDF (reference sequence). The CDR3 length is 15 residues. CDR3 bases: TGTGCCACCAGGAAGACTAGCGGGAGAAGCAATGAGCAGTTCTTC. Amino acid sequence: CATRKTSGRSNEQFF. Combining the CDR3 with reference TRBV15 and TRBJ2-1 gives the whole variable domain DAMVIQNPRYQVTQFGKPVTLSCSQTLNHNVMYWYQQKSSQAPKLLFHYYDKDFNNEADTPDNFQSRRPNTSFCFLDIRSPGLGDTAMYLCATRKTSGRSNEQFFGPGTRLTVL.

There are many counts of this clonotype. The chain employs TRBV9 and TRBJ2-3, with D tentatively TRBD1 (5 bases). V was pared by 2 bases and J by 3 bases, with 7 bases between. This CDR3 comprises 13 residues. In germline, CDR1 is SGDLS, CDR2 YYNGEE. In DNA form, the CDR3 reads TGTGCCAGCAGCGTGGGGCTTACAGATACGCAGTATTTT. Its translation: CASSVGLTDTQYF.

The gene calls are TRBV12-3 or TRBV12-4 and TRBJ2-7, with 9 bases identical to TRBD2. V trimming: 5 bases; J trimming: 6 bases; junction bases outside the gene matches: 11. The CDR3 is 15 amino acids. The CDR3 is CASSPLREGPLEQYF. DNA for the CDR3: TGTGCCAGCAGTCCCCTGCGGGAGGGCCCCCTCGAGCAGTACTTC.

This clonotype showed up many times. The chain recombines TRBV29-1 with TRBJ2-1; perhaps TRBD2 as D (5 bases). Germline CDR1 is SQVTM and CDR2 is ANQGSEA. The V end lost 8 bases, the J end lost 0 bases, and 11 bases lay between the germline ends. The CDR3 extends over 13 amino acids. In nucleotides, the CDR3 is TGCAGCTCGGGATCCAGCTCCTACAATGAGCAGTTCTTC. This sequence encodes CSSGSSSYNEQFF.

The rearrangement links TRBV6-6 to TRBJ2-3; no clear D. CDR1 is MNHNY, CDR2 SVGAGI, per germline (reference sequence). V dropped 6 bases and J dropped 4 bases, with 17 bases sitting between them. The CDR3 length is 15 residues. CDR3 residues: CASSHFTAAADTQYF. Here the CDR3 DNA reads TGTGCCAGCAGCCACTTTACGGCGGCGGCAGATACGCAGTATTTT.

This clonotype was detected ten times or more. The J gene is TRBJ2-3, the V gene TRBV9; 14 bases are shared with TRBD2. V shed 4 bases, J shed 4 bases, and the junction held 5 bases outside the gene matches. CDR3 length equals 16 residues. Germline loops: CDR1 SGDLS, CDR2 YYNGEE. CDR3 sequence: CASSSRTSGRPDTQYF. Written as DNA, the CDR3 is TGTGCCAGCAGCTCCCGGACTAGCGGGAGGCCAGATACGCAGTATTTT.

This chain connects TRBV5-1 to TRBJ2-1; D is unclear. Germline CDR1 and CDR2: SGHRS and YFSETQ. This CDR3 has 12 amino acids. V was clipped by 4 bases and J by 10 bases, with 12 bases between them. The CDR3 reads CASSPPFGEQFF. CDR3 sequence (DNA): TGCGCCAGCAGCCCTCCCTTTGGGGAGCAGTTCTTC.

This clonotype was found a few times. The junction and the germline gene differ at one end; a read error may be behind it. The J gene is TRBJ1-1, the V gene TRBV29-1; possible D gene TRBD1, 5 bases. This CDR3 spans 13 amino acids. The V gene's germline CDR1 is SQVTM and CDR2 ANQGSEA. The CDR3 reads CSVEGREGTEAFF. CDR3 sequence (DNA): TGCAGCGTCGAAGGCAGGGAGGGCACTGAAGCTTTCTTT.

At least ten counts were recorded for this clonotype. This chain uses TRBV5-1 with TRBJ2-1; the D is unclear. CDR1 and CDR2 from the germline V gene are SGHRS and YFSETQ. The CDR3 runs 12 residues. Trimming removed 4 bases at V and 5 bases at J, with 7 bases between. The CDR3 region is CASSNSNNEQFF. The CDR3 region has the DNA TGCGCCAGCAGCAACTCAAACAATGAGCAGTTCTTC. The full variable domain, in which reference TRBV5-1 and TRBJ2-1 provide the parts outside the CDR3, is KAGVTQTPRYLIKTRGQQVTLSCSPISGHRSVSWYQQTPGQGLQFLFEYFSETQRNKGNFPGRFSGRQFSNSRSEMNVSTLELGDSALYLCASSNSNNEQFFGPGTRLTVL.

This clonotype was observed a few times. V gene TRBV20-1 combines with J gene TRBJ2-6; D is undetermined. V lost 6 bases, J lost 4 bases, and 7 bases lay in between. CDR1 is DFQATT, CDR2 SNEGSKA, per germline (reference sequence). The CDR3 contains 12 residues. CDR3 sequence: CSAASGANVLTF. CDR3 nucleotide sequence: TGCAGTGCCGCCTCCGGGGCCAACGTCCTGACTTTC.

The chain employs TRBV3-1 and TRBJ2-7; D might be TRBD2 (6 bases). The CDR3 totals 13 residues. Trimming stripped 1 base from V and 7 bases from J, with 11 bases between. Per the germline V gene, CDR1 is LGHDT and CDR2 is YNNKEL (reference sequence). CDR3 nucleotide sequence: TGTGCCAGCAGCCAAGGGGACTCGGGTGAGCAGTACTTC. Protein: CASSQGDSGEQYF.

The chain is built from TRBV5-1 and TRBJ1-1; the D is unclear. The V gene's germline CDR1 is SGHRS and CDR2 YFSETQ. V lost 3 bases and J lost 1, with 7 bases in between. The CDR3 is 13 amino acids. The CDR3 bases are TGCGCCAGCAGCTCCGACTGGAACACTGAAGCTTTCTTT. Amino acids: CASSSDWNTEAFF.

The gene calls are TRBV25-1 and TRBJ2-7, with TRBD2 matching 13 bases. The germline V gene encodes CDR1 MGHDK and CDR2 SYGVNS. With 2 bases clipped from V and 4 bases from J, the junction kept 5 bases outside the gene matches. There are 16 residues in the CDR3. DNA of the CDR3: TGTGCCAGCAGTGAACCGGGACTAGCGGGATCTTACGAGCAGTACTTC. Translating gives CASSEPGLAGSYEQYF.

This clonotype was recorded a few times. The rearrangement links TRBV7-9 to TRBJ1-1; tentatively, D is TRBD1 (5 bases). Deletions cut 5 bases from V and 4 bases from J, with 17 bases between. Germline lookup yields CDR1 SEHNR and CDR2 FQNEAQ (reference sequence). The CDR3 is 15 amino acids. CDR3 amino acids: CASSPTVGDGTEAFF. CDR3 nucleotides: TGTGCCAGCAGCCCCACGGTAGGGGACGGCACTGAAGCTTTCTTT.

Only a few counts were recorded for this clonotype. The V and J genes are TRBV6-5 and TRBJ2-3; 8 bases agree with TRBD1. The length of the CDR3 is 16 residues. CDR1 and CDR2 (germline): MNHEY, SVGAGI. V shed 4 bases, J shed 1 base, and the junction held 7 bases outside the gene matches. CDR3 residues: CASSFGQGHGTDTQYF. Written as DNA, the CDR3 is TGTGCCAGCAGTTTCGGACAGGGCCACGGCACAGATACGCAGTATTTT.

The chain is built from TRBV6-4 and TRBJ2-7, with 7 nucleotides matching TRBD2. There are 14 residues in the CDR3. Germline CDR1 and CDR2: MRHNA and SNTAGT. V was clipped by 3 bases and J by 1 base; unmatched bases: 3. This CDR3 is CASSELAPSYEQYF. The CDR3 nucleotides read TGTGCCAGCAGTGAACTAGCGCCGTCCTACGAGCAGTACTTC.

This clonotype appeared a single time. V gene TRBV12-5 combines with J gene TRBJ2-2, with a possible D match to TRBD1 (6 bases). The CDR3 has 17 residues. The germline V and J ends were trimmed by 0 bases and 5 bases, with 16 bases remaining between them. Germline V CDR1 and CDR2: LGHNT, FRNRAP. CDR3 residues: CASGLVLSGQTTGELFF. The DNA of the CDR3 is TGTGCTAGTGGTTTGGTACTTTCAGGACAGACGACCGGGGAGCTGTTTTTT.

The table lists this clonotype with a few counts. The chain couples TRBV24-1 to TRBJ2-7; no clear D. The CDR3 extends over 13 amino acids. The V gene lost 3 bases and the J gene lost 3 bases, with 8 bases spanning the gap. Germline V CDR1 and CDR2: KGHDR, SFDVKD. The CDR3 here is CATSDAGFYEQYF. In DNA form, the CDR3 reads TGTGCCACCAGTGATGCTGGGTTCTACGAGCAGTACTTC.

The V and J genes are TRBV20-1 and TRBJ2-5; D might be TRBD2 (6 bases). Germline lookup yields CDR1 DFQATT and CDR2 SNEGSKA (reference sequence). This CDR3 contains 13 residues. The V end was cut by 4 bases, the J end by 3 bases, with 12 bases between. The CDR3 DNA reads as TGCAGTGCTACCCAACTAGCAGAAGAGACCCAGTACTTC. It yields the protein CSATQLAEETQYF.

This CDR3 reads CSARAIGTEQFF. In nucleotides, the CDR3 is TGCAGTGCTAGAGCCATAGGGACTGAGCAGTTCTTC. This sequence joins TRBV20-1 and TRBJ2-1, with D tentatively TRBD1 or TRBD2 (5 bases each). This CDR3 contains 12 residues. Deletions cut 1 base from V and 9 bases from J, with 10 bases between. Per the germline V gene, CDR1 is DFQATT and CDR2 is SNEGSKA (reference sequence).

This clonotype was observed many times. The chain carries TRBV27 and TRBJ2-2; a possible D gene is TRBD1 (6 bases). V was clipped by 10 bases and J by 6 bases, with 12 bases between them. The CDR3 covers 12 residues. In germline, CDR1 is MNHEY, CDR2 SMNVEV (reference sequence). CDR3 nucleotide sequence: TGTGCCATCAGAGGGGGTGCCGGGGAGCTGTTTTTT. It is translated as CAIRGGAGELFF.

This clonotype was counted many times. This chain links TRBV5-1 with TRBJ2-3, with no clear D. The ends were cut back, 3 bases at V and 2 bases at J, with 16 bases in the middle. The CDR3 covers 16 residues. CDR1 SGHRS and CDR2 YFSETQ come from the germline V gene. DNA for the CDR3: TGCGCCAGCAGCTCTCCCTCAGGACCTTACACAGATACGCAGTATTTT. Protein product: CASSSPSGPYTDTQYF.

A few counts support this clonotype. CDR3 nucleotides: TGTGCCAGCAGTCTTTCCCAACTAGCGGGAGAAGAGACCCAGTACTTC. The encoded protein is CASSLSQLAGEETQYF. The rearrangement links TRBV12-3 or TRBV12-4 to TRBJ2-5; 11 bases line up with TRBD2. J lost 3 bases, V lost 5 bases, and 8 bases had no gene match. CDR3 length equals 16 residues.

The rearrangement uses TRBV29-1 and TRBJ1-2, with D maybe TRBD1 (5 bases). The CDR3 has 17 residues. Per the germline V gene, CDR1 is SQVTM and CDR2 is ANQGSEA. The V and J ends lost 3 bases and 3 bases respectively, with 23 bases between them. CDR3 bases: TGCAGCGTTGAGGGCTACTTACAGGAGCAGATAGACTATGGCTACACCTTC. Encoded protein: CSVEGYLQEQIDYGYTF.

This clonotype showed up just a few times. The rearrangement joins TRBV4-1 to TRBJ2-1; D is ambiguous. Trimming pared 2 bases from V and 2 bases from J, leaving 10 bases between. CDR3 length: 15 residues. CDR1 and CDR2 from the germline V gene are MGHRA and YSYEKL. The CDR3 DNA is TGCGCCAGCAGCCAACTAACTGCGGCCTACAATGAGCAGTTCTTC. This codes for CASSQLTAAYNEQFF.

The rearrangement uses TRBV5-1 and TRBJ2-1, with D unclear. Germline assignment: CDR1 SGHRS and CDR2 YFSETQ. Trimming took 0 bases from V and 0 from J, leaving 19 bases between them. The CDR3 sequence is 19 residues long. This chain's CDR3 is CASSLEPLSRWSSYNEQFF. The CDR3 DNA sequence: TGCGCCAGCAGCTTGGAACCCCTATCCAGGTGGAGCTCCTACAATGAGCAGTTCTTC.

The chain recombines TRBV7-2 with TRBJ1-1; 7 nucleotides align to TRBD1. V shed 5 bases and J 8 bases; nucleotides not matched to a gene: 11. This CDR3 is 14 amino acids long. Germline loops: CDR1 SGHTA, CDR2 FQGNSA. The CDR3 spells CASSRTGDINEAFF. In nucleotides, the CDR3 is TGTGCCAGCAGCCGAACAGGGGACATCAACGAAGCTTTCTTT. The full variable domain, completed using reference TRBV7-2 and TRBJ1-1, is GAGVSQSPSNKVTEKGKDVELRCDPISGHTALYWYRQSLGQGLEFLIYFQGNSAPDKSGLPSDRFSAERTGGSVSTLTIQRTQQEDSAVYLCASSRTGDINEAFFGQGTRLTVV.